This T cell receptor beta chain was profiled in a study of T cells after yellow fever vaccination. TCRdb used MiXCR to reprocess the 5' RACE reads, holding one entry per CDR3 protein. Among roughly 400,000 distinct CDR3 sequences listed, around 20% were seen once. This clonotype appeared a few times. Between the trimmed V and J ends, which lost 3 bases and 8 bases, there was a span of 14 bases. This CDR3 contains 13 residues. Per germline, CDR1 DFQATT and CDR2 SNEGSKA (reference sequence). The specimen was PBMCs, collected before the yellow fever booster vaccination. This receptor was obtained from a man younger than 35 who received the YFV17D yellow fever vaccine. The rearrangement links TRBV20-1 to TRBJ2-1; D is unresolved. The CDR3 region has the DNA TGCAGTGCTAGTCTGCCAGCTTGGTATGAGCAGTTCTTC. It specifies CSASLPAWYEQFF.